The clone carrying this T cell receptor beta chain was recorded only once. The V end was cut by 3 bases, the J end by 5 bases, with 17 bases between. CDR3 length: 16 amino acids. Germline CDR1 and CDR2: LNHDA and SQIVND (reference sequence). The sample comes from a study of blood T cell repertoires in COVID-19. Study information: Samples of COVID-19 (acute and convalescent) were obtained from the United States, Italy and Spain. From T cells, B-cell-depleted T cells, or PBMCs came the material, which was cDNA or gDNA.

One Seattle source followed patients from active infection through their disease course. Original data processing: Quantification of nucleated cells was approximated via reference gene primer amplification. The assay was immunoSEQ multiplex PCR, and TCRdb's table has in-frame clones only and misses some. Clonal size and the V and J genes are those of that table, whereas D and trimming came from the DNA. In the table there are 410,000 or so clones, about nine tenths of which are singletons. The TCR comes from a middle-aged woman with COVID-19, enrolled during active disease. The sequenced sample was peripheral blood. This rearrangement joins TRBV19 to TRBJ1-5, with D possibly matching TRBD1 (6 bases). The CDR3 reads CASSIRKGGNYQPQHF. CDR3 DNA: TGTGCCAGTAGTATTCGTAAAGGGGGTAATTATCAGCCCCAGCATTTT.